These 24 T cell receptor beta chains were all obtained from the same sample, sequenced in a study of blood T cell repertoires in COVID-19. The method was immunoSEQ multiplex PCR; TCRdb's version includes in-frame clones alone and lacks a portion of them. The repertoire holds about 350,000 clones, with over 85% as singletons. The specimen sequenced was peripheral blood. The source of these receptors is a woman in her sixties or seventies with COVID-19, enrolled during active disease.

V usage is TRBV5-1 and J usage is TRBJ1-3; possibly TRBD1 for D (5 bases). V lost 0 bases and J lost 0, with 16 bases in between. The CDR3 is 18 residues long. CDR1 SGHRS and CDR2 YFSETQ come from the germline V gene. DNA for the CDR3: TGCGCCAGCAGCTTGGCCGTGGCGGGGGTGAACTCTGGAAACACCATATATTTT. Protein: CASSLAVAGVNSGNTIYF.

As DNA, the CDR3 is TGTGCCAGCAGCTCTCGGACCGGGAGCCCTGAAGCTTTCTTT. Translating gives CASSSRTGSPEAFF. V is TRBV3-1 (or the pseudogene TRBV3-2) and J is TRBJ1-1; no firm D call. The CDR3 is made up of 14 amino acids. With 5 bases removed from V and 6 bases from J, the gap between germline ends came to 16 bases. Germline CDR1 reads LGHDT; CDR2 reads YNNKEL (reference sequence).

The CDR3 here is CASRQGSRGYTF. The CDR3 nucleotides are TGCGCCAGCAGGCAGGGCTCCCGGGGCTACACCTTC. The chain uses TRBV5-1 and TRBJ1-2; D is possibly TRBD1 (5 bases). CDR3 length equals 12 residues. Trimming stripped 5 bases from V and 8 bases from J, with 13 bases between. Germline V gives CDR1 SGHRS, CDR2 YFSETQ.

The chain recombines TRBV10-1 with TRBJ1-5; D unresolved. Trimming took off 0 bases at V and 4 bases at J, with 4 bases between the two ends. CDR1 WNHNN and CDR2 SYGVQD come from the germline V gene (reference sequence). The CDR3 runs to 13 residues. DNA for the CDR3: TGCGCCAGCAGTGAGTCGCGGAATCAGCCCCAGCATTTT. It codes for CASSESRNQPQHF.

Note on this clone: Other nucleotide sequences from this sample produce the same CDR3. The chain carries TRBV19 and TRBJ1-1, with TRBD1 matching over 7 bases. The ends lost 6 bases at V and 1 base at J; junction bases unmatched: 5. The CDR3 has 14 amino acids. From germline, CDR1 is LNHDA and CDR2 SQIVND (reference sequence). The CDR3: CASSHRGQNTEAFF. The DNA for the CDR3 is TGTGCCAGTAGCCACAGGGGACAGAACACTGAAGCTTTCTTT.

This sequence joins TRBV10-3 and TRBJ2-1, with 12 bases identical to TRBD1. Per germline, CDR1 ENHRY and CDR2 SYGVKD. This CDR3 has 15 residues. V shed 3 bases and J 10 bases; nucleotides not matched to a gene: 7. CDR3 DNA sequence: TGTGCCATCAGTGAACCGGGACAGGGGGCGAAGGAGCAGTTCTTC. It yields the protein CAISEPGQGAKEQFF.

The chain uses TRBV18 and TRBJ2-5; the match to TRBD1 covers 7 bases. V lost 3 bases to trimming and J lost 4 bases; unmatched junction nucleotides: 11. Germline loops: CDR1 KGHSH, CDR2 LQKENI. This CDR3 region has 16 residues. The DNA for the CDR3 is TGTGCCAGCTCACCCAGGACAGGCTCGGGGTTAGAGACCCAGTACTTC. As protein: CASSPRTGSGLETQYF.

The chain recombines TRBV18 with TRBJ1-1; TRBD1 agrees at 8 bases. CDR3 length equals 16 residues. V lost 5 bases and J lost 2; bases outside the gene matches: 10. From germline, CDR1 is KGHSH and CDR2 LQKENI. Here the CDR3 DNA reads TGTGCCAGCTCAAAAATTGGACAGGGAGGAAACACTGAAGCTTTCTTT. Translation: CASSKIGQGGNTEAFF.

This chain links TRBV20-1 with TRBJ1-2; tentatively, D is TRBD1 (6 bases). The CDR3 loop spans 12 amino acids. Trimming shortened V by 3 bases and J by 13 bases, and 18 bases separated the two germline ends. The germline gives CDR1 DFQATT, CDR2 SNEGSKA (reference sequence). As DNA, the CDR3 is TGCAGTGCTAGTAAGGGGGAGGGCCCCAGCACCTTC. Amino acid sequence: CSASKGEGPSTF.

The CDR3 here is CASSPRAGQGNEQFF. The CDR3 nucleotides read TGCGCCAGCAGCCCTAGGGCAGGGCAAGGCAATGAGCAGTTCTTC. This chain connects TRBV5-1 to TRBJ2-1; possibly TRBD1 for D (5 bases). CDR1 and CDR2 (germline): SGHRS, YFSETQ. This CDR3 has 15 amino acids. The V end was cut by 4 bases, the J end by 6 bases, with 17 bases between. Full variable domain (missing parts from reference TRBV5-1 and TRBJ2-1): KAGVTQTPRYLIKTRGQQVTLSCSPISGHRSVSWYQQTPGQGLQFLFEYFSETQRNKGNFPGRFSGRQFSNSRSEMNVSTLELGDSALYLCASSPRAGQGNEQFFGPGTRLTVL.

The V call is TRBV7-2, the J call TRBJ2-7; a possible D gene is TRBD1 (5 bases). From germline, CDR1 is SGHTA and CDR2 FQGNSA. Trimming left V 5 bases short and J 3 bases short, with 17 bases between. This CDR3 contains 15 residues. The CDR3 DNA reads as TGTGCCAGCAGCCCGGCTGCGACAGCCGACTACGAGCAGTACTTC. Protein sequence: CASSPAATADYEQYF.

In this sample, this clone turned up once. The V gene is TRBV15, the J gene TRBJ2-7; 7 bases agree with TRBD2. After removal of 0 bases from V and 1 base from J, the junction contained 6 bases not matched to a gene. The CDR3 loop spans 16 amino acids. Germline CDR1 is LNHNV and CDR2 is YYDKDF (reference sequence). The CDR3 region has the DNA TGTGCCACCAGCAGAGATTCTCTCGGGGGGTCCTACGAGCAGTACTTC. Its protein is CATSRDSLGGSYEQYF. The whole variable domain, filled in from reference TRBV15 and TRBJ2-7, reads DAMVIQNPRYQVTQFGKPVTLSCSQTLNHNVMYWYQQKSSQAPKLLFHYYDKDFNNEADTPDNFQSRRPNTSFCFLDIRSPGLGDTAMYLCATSRDSLGGSYEQYFGPGTRLTVT.

This chain uses TRBV6-1 with TRBJ1-6, with 7 nucleotides matching TRBD1. V dropped 3 bases and J dropped 2; count of bases not matched to a gene: 1. The CDR3 runs 15 residues. Germline loops: CDR1 MNHNS, CDR2 SASEGT. The CDR3 sequence: CASSDGTAYNSPLHF. The CDR3 coding sequence is TGTGCCAGCAGTGATGGGACAGCCTATAATTCACCCCTCCACTTT.

The V call is TRBV7-9, the J call TRBJ2-5; D may be TRBD2 (6 bases). The V end was cut by 5 bases, the J end by 3 bases, with 13 bases between. The CDR3 runs 14 residues. Looked up from germline, CDR1 is SEHNR and CDR2 is FQNEAQ (reference sequence). CDR3 sequence reads: CASSPGTYKETQYF. The CDR3 DNA reads TGTGCCAGCAGCCCGGGGACTTACAAAGAGACCCAGTACTTC. The whole variable domain, remainder taken from reference TRBV7-9 and TRBJ2-5, is DTGVSQNPRHKITKRGQNVTFRCDPISEHNRLYWYRQTLGQGPEFLTYFQNEAQLEKSRLLSDRFSAERPKGSFSTLEIQRTEQGDSAMYLCASSPGTYKETQYFGPGTRLLVL.

V usage is TRBV28 and J usage is TRBJ1-3; possible D gene TRBD1, 5 bases. Trimming took 5 bases from V and 0 from J, leaving 17 bases between them. The CDR3 has 17 amino acids. From germline, CDR1 is MDHEN and CDR2 SYDVKM. The CDR3 DNA is TGTGCCAGCAGTCCCTCAACCGGGGGACTCTCTGGAAACACCATATATTTT. Translating gives CASSPSTGGLSGNTIYF.

The rearrangement uses TRBV6-1 and TRBJ1-2; D is ambiguous. Germline-derived CDR1 and CDR2 are MNHNS and SASEGT. V gave up 1 base and J gave up 4 bases, with 7 bases separating them. The CDR3 length is 13 residues. CDR3 DNA sequence: TGTGCCAGCAGTGAAGGAGGTGGCTATGGCTACACCTTC. Its protein product is CASSEGGGYGYTF.

The chain employs TRBV2 and TRBJ2-5, with a possible D match to TRBD1 (6 bases). The CDR3 loop spans 11 amino acids. Germline V CDR1 and CDR2: SNHLY, FYNNEI. V dropped 6 bases and J dropped 10 bases, with 12 bases sitting between them. The CDR3 nucleotides read TGTGCCAGCAGCCTGATCAGGGGCCAGTACTTC. This sequence encodes CASSLIRGQYF.

The rearrangement links TRBV2 to TRBJ1-2, with a weak D call TRBD1 (5 bases). V was trimmed by 6 bases and J by 3 bases, leaving 11 bases between them. Germline V gene sequence: CDR1 SNHLY, CDR2 FYNNEI. This CDR3 region has 13 residues. CDR3 region: CASREEGYYGYTF. The CDR3, as DNA: TGTGCCAGCAGGGAGGAGGGGTACTATGGCTACACCTTC.

The chain joins TRBV2 to TRBJ2-1, with 9 bases aligning to TRBD1. CDR1 and CDR2 (germline): SNHLY, FYNNEI. V was pared by 8 bases and J by 5 bases, with 7 bases of the junction left unmatched. This CDR3 has 14 residues. CDR3 DNA: TGTGCCAGCGGGCCAGGGACAGGGAACAATGAGCAGTTCTTC. Translation: CASGPGTGNNEQFF.

This chain joins TRBV19 and TRBJ2-7, with 9 bases aligning to TRBD1. V shed 5 bases, J shed 1 base, and the junction held 15 bases outside the gene matches. The CDR3 has 18 residues. Germline V CDR1 and CDR2: LNHDA, SQIVND (reference sequence). This CDR3 reads CASSEVGTGTGVSYEQYF. The CDR3 DNA sequence: TGTGCCAGTAGTGAAGTAGGGACAGGGACCGGAGTATCCTACGAGCAGTACTTC.

The rearrangement joins TRBV5-8 to TRBJ2-7, with 9 nucleotides matching TRBD1. Germline V gives CDR1 SGHTS, CDR2 YDEGEE. Trimming removed 4 bases from V and 6 bases from J; junction bases left unmatched: 14. The CDR3 has 16 residues. The CDR3 region is CASSHLRTGEGGEQYF. CDR3 coding DNA: TGTGCCAGCAGCCACCTTAGGACAGGGGAAGGCGGCGAGCAGTACTTC.

V and J are TRBV6-5 and TRBJ1-1; D might be TRBD1 (6 bases). The CDR3 runs 13 residues. Trimming shortened V by 6 bases and J by 3 bases, and 11 bases separated the two germline ends. CDR1 MNHEY and CDR2 SVGAGI come from the germline V gene. Written as DNA, the CDR3 is TGTGCCAGCAGAAGGACAGCCTACACTGAAGCTTTCTTT. This codes for CASRRTAYTEAFF.

V gene TRBV6-5 combines with J gene TRBJ2-7, with D tentatively TRBD2 (6 bases). The CDR3 sequence is 15 residues long. V was clipped by 10 bases and J by 1 base, with 20 bases between them. The V gene's germline CDR1 is MNHEY and CDR2 SVGAGI. The CDR3 here is CATARKRDFSYEQYF. CDR3 in DNA: TGTGCCACCGCGCGGAAAAGGGACTTTTCCTACGAGCAGTACTTC.

This clone appeared a single time. V is TRBV5-4 and J is TRBJ1-2, with a tentative D call TRBD1 (5 bases). The CDR3 extends over 17 amino acids. Per the germline V gene, CDR1 is SGHNT and CDR2 is YYREEE (reference sequence). Trimming left V 0 bases short and J 7 bases short, with 22 bases between. The CDR3 protein is CASSLARVTVPVSGYTF. The CDR3, as DNA: TGTGCCAGCAGCTTGGCCAGGGTAACGGTGCCCGTGAGTGGCTACACCTTC.